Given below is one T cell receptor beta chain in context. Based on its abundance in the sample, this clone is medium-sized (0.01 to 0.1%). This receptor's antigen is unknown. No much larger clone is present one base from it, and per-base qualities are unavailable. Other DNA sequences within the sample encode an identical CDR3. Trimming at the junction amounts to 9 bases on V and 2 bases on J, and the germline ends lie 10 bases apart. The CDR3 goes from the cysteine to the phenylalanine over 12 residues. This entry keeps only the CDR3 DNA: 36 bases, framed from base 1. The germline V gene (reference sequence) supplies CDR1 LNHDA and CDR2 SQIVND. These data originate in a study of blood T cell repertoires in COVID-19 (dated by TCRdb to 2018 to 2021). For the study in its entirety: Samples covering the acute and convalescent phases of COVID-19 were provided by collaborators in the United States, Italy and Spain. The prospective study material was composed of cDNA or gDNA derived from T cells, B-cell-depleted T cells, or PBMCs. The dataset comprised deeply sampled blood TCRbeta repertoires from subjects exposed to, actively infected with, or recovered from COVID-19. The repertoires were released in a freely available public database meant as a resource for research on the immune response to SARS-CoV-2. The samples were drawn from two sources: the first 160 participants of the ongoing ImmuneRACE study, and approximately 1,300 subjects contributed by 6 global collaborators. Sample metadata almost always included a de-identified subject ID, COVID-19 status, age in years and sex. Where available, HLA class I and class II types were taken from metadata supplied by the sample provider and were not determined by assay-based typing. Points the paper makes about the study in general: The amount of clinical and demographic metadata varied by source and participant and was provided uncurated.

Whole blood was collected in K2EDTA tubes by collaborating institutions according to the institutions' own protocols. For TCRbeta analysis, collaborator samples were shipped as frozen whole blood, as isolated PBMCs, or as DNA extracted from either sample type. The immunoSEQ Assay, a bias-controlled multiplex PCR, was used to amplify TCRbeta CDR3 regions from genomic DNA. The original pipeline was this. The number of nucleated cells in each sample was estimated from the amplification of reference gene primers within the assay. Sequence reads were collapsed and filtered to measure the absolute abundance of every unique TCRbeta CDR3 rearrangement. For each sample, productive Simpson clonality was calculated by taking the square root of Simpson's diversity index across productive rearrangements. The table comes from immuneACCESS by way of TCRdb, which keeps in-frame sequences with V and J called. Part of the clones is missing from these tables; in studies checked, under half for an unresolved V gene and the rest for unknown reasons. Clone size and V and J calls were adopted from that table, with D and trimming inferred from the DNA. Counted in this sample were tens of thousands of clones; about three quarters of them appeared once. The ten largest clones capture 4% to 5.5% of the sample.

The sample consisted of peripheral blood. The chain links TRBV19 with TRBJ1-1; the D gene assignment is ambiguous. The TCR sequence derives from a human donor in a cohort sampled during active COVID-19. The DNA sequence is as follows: TGTGCCAGCCAGACGGGAAACACTGAAGCTTTCTTT. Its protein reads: CASQTGNTEAFF.